A selection of T cell receptor beta chains follows, all from one sample in a study of shared clonotypes between healthy human individuals. Method: immunoSEQ multiplex PCR; TCRdb's copy keeps in-frame clones and lacks some. The sample has 550,000 to 750,000 clones, about 90% seen once. Sequences were obtained from naive CD8+ T cells sorted from blood. The receptors come from a man aged 25-45 years in good health. CDR3s include the opening cysteine and the closing phenylalanine or tryptophan. The D gene is left open where the match is weak. The size entry is marked missing in some rows and otherwise reads once, few, many or a size class.

j_gene: TRBJ2-6
d_gene: -
v_gene: TRBV5-1
abundance: -
CDR3nt: TGCGCCAGCAGCCCCGGTTCTAGTGCCCTCTCTGGGGCCAACGTCCTGACTTTC
CDR3aa: CASSPGSSALSGANVLTF

j_gene: TRBJ2-3
d_gene: -
v_gene: TRBV5-1
abundance: -
CDR3nt: TGCGCCAGCAGCTTTGGGATAGGACAGTGGGATACGCAGTATTTT
CDR3aa: CASSFGIGQWDTQYF

j_gene: TRBJ2-1
d_gene: TRBD2
v_gene: TRBV19
abundance: -
CDR3nt: TGTGCCAGTAGTATATCGGGACTAGTCATCCATGAGCAGTTCTTC
CDR3aa: CASSISGLVIHEQFF

j_gene: TRBJ2-1
d_gene: TRBD1
v_gene: TRBV6-5
abundance: -
CDR3nt: TGTGCCAGCAGGGTTGGACAGGGATCCTACAATGAGCAGTTCTTC
CDR3aa: CASRVGQGSYNEQFF

j_gene: TRBJ2-2
d_gene: -
v_gene: TRBV5-6
abundance: -
CDR3nt: TGTGCCAGCAGCTTCCAGGGTTTTGCCGGGGAGCTGTTTTTT
CDR3aa: CASSFQGFAGELFF

j_gene: TRBJ1-5
d_gene: TRBD1
v_gene: TRBV27
abundance: -
CDR3nt: TGTGCCAGCAGGGGGACAGGCTATAATCAGCCCCAGCATTTT
CDR3aa: CASRGTGYNQPQHF

j_gene: TRBJ2-7
d_gene: -
v_gene: TRBV2
abundance: -
CDR3nt: TGTGCCAGCAGCCACGCCAGCGGGCTAAACACCTACGAGCAGTACTTC
CDR3aa: CASSHASGLNTYEQYF

j_gene: TRBJ1-1
d_gene: -
v_gene: TRBV6-1
abundance: -
CDR3nt: TGTGCCAGCAGTGAATATCTGAACACTGAAGCTTTCTTT
CDR3aa: CASSEYLNTEAFF

j_gene: TRBJ2-6
d_gene: -
v_gene: TRBV30
abundance: -
CDR3nt: TGTGCCTGGAGTGGGGGCAGCTCTGGGGCCAACGTCCTGACTTTC
CDR3aa: CAWSGGSSGANVLTF

j_gene: TRBJ1-3
d_gene: -
v_gene: TRBV28
abundance: -
CDR3nt: TGTGCCAGCAGTCCAGTCGGGAGCTCTGGAAACACCATATATTTT
CDR3aa: CASSPVGSSGNTIYF

j_gene: TRBJ2-5
d_gene: -
v_gene: TRBV21-1
abundance: -
CDR3nt: TGTGCCAGCAGCAAACTGGGCTTTGTGAGGCAAGAGACCCAGTACTTC
CDR3aa: CASSKLGFVRQETQYF

j_gene: TRBJ2-2
d_gene: TRBD1
v_gene: TRBV7-9
abundance: -
CDR3nt: TGTGCCAGCAGCATAACGGGGACAGGGCGGAGCGGGGAGCTGTTTTTT
CDR3aa: CASSITGTGRSGELFF

j_gene: TRBJ1-5
d_gene: -
v_gene: TRBV9
abundance: -
CDR3nt: TGTGCCAGCAGCGTAGGTAGCAATCAGCCCCAGCATTTT
CDR3aa: CASSVGSNQPQHF

j_gene: TRBJ2-7
d_gene: -
v_gene: TRBV15
abundance: -
CDR3nt: TGTGCCACCAGCAAACAATCGCTCCTCGGAGAGCAGTACTTC
CDR3aa: CATSKQSLLGEQYF

j_gene: TRBJ2-3
d_gene: TRBD2
v_gene: TRBV7-9
abundance: -
CDR3nt: TGTGGAACTAGCGGGAGTGACACAGATACGCAGTATTTT
CDR3aa: CGTSGSDTDTQYF

j_gene: TRBJ1-1
d_gene: -
v_gene: TRBV11-2
abundance: -
CDR3nt: TGTGCCAGCAGCTTAGAAGCGGCTGAAGCTTTCTTT
CDR3aa: CASSLEAAEAFF

j_gene: TRBJ1-2
d_gene: TRBD1
v_gene: TRBV14
abundance: -
CDR3nt: TGTGCCAGCAGCCTCGGACAGGGCAACTATGGCTACACCTTC
CDR3aa: CASSLGQGNYGYTF

j_gene: TRBJ2-1
d_gene: -
v_gene: TRBV7-8
abundance: -
CDR3nt: TGTGCCAGCAGCTTAGGAGGCTTCTCCTACAATGAGCAGTTCTTC
CDR3aa: CASSLGGFSYNEQFF

j_gene: TRBJ2-7
d_gene: -
v_gene: TRBV6-1
abundance: -
CDR3nt: TGTGCCAGCAGTGACCGGACAGAAGAGCCCTACGAGCAGTACTTC
CDR3aa: CASSDRTEEPYEQYF

j_gene: TRBJ2-3
d_gene: -
v_gene: TRBV7-9
abundance: -
CDR3nt: TGTGCCAGCAGCTTACCATATAGCGGCCCTAGCACAGATACGCAGTATTTT
CDR3aa: CASSLPYSGPSTDTQYF

j_gene: TRBJ1-1
d_gene: TRBD1
v_gene: TRBV7-3
abundance: -
CDR3nt: TGTGCCAGCAGTCCGGGACAGAACGAAAAGGGGAACACTGAAGCTTTCTTT
CDR3aa: CASSPGQNEKGNTEAFF

j_gene: TRBJ2-3
d_gene: TRBD1
v_gene: TRBV28
abundance: -
CDR3nt: TGTGCCAGCAGAGGGGACAGCTACACAGATACGCAGTATTTT
CDR3aa: CASRGDSYTDTQYF

j_gene: TRBJ1-2
d_gene: -
v_gene: TRBV7-6
abundance: -
CDR3nt: TGTGCCAGCAGCTTAAGGGCCGATGGGGGTTTTCGCTATGGCTACACCTTC
CDR3aa: CASSLRADGGFRYGYTF

j_gene: TRBJ2-1
d_gene: TRBD1
v_gene: TRBV27
abundance: -
CDR3nt: TGTGCCAGCAGCCCGACAGGGAGATACAATGAGCAGTTCTTC
CDR3aa: CASSPTGRYNEQFF

j_gene: TRBJ1-1
d_gene: TRBD1
v_gene: TRBV14
abundance: once
CDR3nt: TGTGCCAGCAGCCCAGACAGGGGGCGGGGGAGCACTGAAGCTTTCTTT
CDR3aa: CASSPDRGRGSTEAFF

j_gene: TRBJ2-7
d_gene: TRBD1
v_gene: TRBV7-9
abundance: -
CDR3nt: TGTGCCAGCACTATCCCAGGGGGTTACGAGCAGTACTTC
CDR3aa: CASTIPGGYEQYF

j_gene: TRBJ2-1
d_gene: TRBD1
v_gene: TRBV15
abundance: -
CDR3nt: TGTGCCACCAGCCCGCGGACAGGGGGCCTAGATGAGCAGTTCTTC
CDR3aa: CATSPRTGGLDEQFF

j_gene: TRBJ2-2
d_gene: TRBD2
v_gene: TRBV9
abundance: -
CDR3nt: TGTGCCAGCAGCGTAGAACTAGCGGGGAACACCGGGGAGCTGTTTTTT
CDR3aa: CASSVELAGNTGELFF

j_gene: TRBJ2-7
d_gene: TRBD1
v_gene: TRBV9
abundance: -
CDR3nt: TGTGCCAGCAGCCCAACGACAGGGACCTCCGAGCAGTACTTC
CDR3aa: CASSPTTGTSEQYF

j_gene: TRBJ2-3
d_gene: -
v_gene: TRBV29-1
abundance: -
CDR3nt: TGCAGCGTTGAATCTGCTAACACAGATACGCAGTATTTT
CDR3aa: CSVESANTDTQYF

j_gene: TRBJ2-1
d_gene: -
v_gene: TRBV30
abundance: -
CDR3nt: TGTGCCTGGCTTGGCGGAAATGAGCAGTTCTTC
CDR3aa: CAWLGGNEQFF

j_gene: TRBJ2-7
d_gene: -
v_gene: TRBV6-1
abundance: once
CDR3nt: TGTGCCAGCAGTGCCCCGGGACTTAACGTTGACTTC
CDR3aa: CASSAPGLNVDF

j_gene: TRBJ1-1
d_gene: -
v_gene: TRBV11-2
abundance: -
CDR3nt: TGTGCCAGCAGCTTAGATCCAAGTACTGAAGCTTTCTTT
CDR3aa: CASSLDPSTEAFF

j_gene: TRBJ2-2
d_gene: -
v_gene: TRBV7-9
abundance: few
CDR3nt: TGTGCAACCAACGGCGGTGGCGGGGAGCTGTTTTTT
CDR3aa: CATNGGGGELFF

j_gene: TRBJ2-5
d_gene: TRBD2
v_gene: TRBV10-2
abundance: -
CDR3nt: TGCGCCAGCAGTGAGTCGTCGTCGGGCGGGAGGGCCTTTAGAGAGACCCAGTACTTC
CDR3aa: CASSESSSGGRAFRETQYF

j_gene: TRBJ1-4
d_gene: -
v_gene: TRBV7-3
abundance: few
CDR3nt: TGTGCCAGCGGCCCCCATTCGGTGAACAGGCCCTTT
CDR3aa: CASGPHSVNRPF

j_gene: TRBJ1-1
d_gene: TRBD1
v_gene: TRBV28
abundance: -
CDR3nt: TGTGCCAGCAGTTCTCCGCGACAGGGAAAGAACACTGAAGCTTTCTTT
CDR3aa: CASSSPRQGKNTEAFF

j_gene: TRBJ1-1
d_gene: -
v_gene: TRBV6-5
abundance: -
CDR3nt: TGTGCCAGCAGTCCAACGCAATCAGGAAGGGGTGCAGCTTTCTTT
CDR3aa: CASSPTQSGRGAAFF

j_gene: TRBJ2-7
d_gene: -
v_gene: TRBV29-1
abundance: once
CDR3nt: TGCAGCGTTTACGGGTGGGAATCGACCTACGAGCAGTACTTC
CDR3aa: CSVYGWESTYEQYF

j_gene: TRBJ2-5
d_gene: -
v_gene: TRBV18
abundance: -
CDR3nt: TGTGCCAGCTCACCCACATCGAGGGGGGGACAAGAGACCCAGTACTTC
CDR3aa: CASSPTSRGGQETQYF

j_gene: TRBJ2-7
d_gene: TRBD2
v_gene: TRBV5-1
abundance: -
CDR3nt: TGCGCCAGCAGCACCGGGACTAGCGGGACTTCCTACGAGCAGTACTTC
CDR3aa: CASSTGTSGTSYEQYF

j_gene: TRBJ2-7
d_gene: -
v_gene: TRBV5-4
abundance: -
CDR3nt: TGTGCCAGCAGCTTGCCCGGCGGTTCCCCCTACGAGCAGTACTTC
CDR3aa: CASSLPGGSPYEQYF

j_gene: TRBJ2-7
d_gene: -
v_gene: TRBV2
abundance: few
CDR3nt: TGTGCCAGCAGTGACAGCTACGAGCAGTACTTC
CDR3aa: CASSDSYEQYF

j_gene: TRBJ2-1
d_gene: TRBD2
v_gene: TRBV4-3
abundance: -
CDR3nt: TGCGCCAGCAGCCCTTCCGTTGAGCGGGGGGCTGAGCAGTTCTTC
CDR3aa: CASSPSVERGAEQFF

j_gene: TRBJ2-7
d_gene: -
v_gene: TRBV9
abundance: -
CDR3nt: TGTGCCAGCAGCGTAGTTGCGGGTCGGTCAGGCTCCTACGAGCAGTACTTC
CDR3aa: CASSVVAGRSGSYEQYF

j_gene: TRBJ2-6
d_gene: -
v_gene: TRBV7-9
abundance: once
CDR3nt: TGTGCCAGCAGCCCCAGAAGCTCTGGGGCCAACGTCCTGACTTTC
CDR3aa: CASSPRSSGANVLTF

j_gene: TRBJ2-5
d_gene: TRBD2
v_gene: TRBV10-1
abundance: -
CDR3nt: TGCGCCAGCAGTGAAGGGACTAGCGGTTCTCAAGAGACCCAGTACTTC
CDR3aa: CASSEGTSGSQETQYF

j_gene: TRBJ2-7
d_gene: -
v_gene: TRBV29-1
abundance: -
CDR3nt: TGCAGCGTGACAGGGACTCATTCCTACGAGCAGTACTTC
CDR3aa: CSVTGTHSYEQYF

j_gene: TRBJ1-3
d_gene: TRBD1
v_gene: TRBV5-6
abundance: -
CDR3nt: TGTGCCAGCACCAGGACAGGGTTTGGAAACACCATATATTTT
CDR3aa: CASTRTGFGNTIYF

j_gene: TRBJ2-7
d_gene: -
v_gene: TRBV15
abundance: -
CDR3nt: TGTGCCACCAGCGAGAGATCGGGTTCCCGCTCATACTTGCCTGACGAGCAGTACTTC
CDR3aa: CATSERSGSRSYLPDEQYF

j_gene: TRBJ2-7
d_gene: -
v_gene: TRBV4-3
abundance: -
CDR3nt: TGCGCCAGCAGCCCTGGCAGGGCCAACGAGCAGTACTTC
CDR3aa: CASSPGRANEQYF

j_gene: TRBJ1-5
d_gene: TRBD1
v_gene: TRBV2
abundance: once
CDR3nt: TGTGCCAGCAGTGAAGGACAGGGAAGTACTAGCAATCAGCCCCAGCATTTT
CDR3aa: CASSEGQGSTSNQPQHF

j_gene: TRBJ2-7
d_gene: -
v_gene: TRBV4-3
abundance: -
CDR3nt: TGCGCCAGCAGCCAAGACAGGGCCTACGAGCAGTACTTC
CDR3aa: CASSQDRAYEQYF

j_gene: TRBJ1-1
d_gene: -
v_gene: TRBV28
abundance: -
CDR3nt: TGTGCCAGCAGCCTGACAGCCTCAACTTTCTTT
CDR3aa: CASSLTASTFF

j_gene: TRBJ2-7
d_gene: -
v_gene: TRBV27
abundance: -
CDR3nt: TGTGCCAGCAGTTTATCTGGGGTTATGGACTACGAGCAGTACTTC
CDR3aa: CASSLSGVMDYEQYF

j_gene: TRBJ2-5
d_gene: -
v_gene: TRBV4-3
abundance: -
CDR3nt: TGCGCCAGCAGCCAAGATCGCAAAGGGGAAGAGACCCAGTACTTC
CDR3aa: CASSQDRKGEETQYF

j_gene: TRBJ2-7
d_gene: TRBD2
v_gene: TRBV7-8
abundance: -
CDR3nt: TGTGCCAGCAGCTTAGTCGGGGCGGGAGGGCAGTACTTC
CDR3aa: CASSLVGAGGQYF

j_gene: TRBJ2-3
d_gene: -
v_gene: TRBV29-1
abundance: -
CDR3nt: TGCAGCGTTGAACGCCGACCCCCAGCGCCCACAGATACGCAGTATTTT
CDR3aa: CSVERRPPAPTDTQYF

j_gene: TRBJ1-2
d_gene: -
v_gene: TRBV7-9
abundance: -
CDR3nt: TGTGCCAGCAGCTTAGCGTCCCCGATAATGTATGGCTACACCTTC
CDR3aa: CASSLASPIMYGYTF

j_gene: TRBJ2-3
d_gene: TRBD2
v_gene: TRBV5-1
abundance: -
CDR3nt: TGCGCCAGCAGCGACGAAATAGCGGGAGGGGTTGTCACAGATACGCAGTATTTT
CDR3aa: CASSDEIAGGVVTDTQYF